The 24 T cell receptor beta chains below come from one sample, sequenced in a study of response to subunit inactivated influenza vaccine. Each CDR3 protein gets one entry after TCRdb re-called the RT-PCR reads with MiXCR. The sample records some 600,000 distinct CDR3 sequences, 12% to 15% being singletons. The material was PBMCs from blood, obtained roughly 2 weeks before vaccination. All receptors derive from a man aged 50-59 years who received an inactivated influenza vaccine.

The sample holds many counts of this clonotype. This sequence joins TRBV14 and TRBJ2-1; no clear D. Per germline, CDR1 SGHDN and CDR2 FVKESK. The germline V and J ends were trimmed by 3 bases and 7 bases, with 19 bases remaining between them. The CDR3 contains 16 residues. The CDR3 sequence is CASSQIFRVGTNEQFF. CDR3 in DNA: TGTGCCAGCAGCCAGATTTTTAGGGTCGGTACGAATGAGCAGTTCTTC. Based on the CDR3 plus reference TRBV14 and TRBJ2-1, the full variable domain is EAGVTQFPSHSVIEKGQTVTLRCDPISGHDNLYWYRRVMGKEIKFLLHFVKESKQDESGMPNNRFLAERTGGTYSTLKVQPAELEDSGVYFCASSQIFRVGTNEQFFGPGTRLTVL.

There are a few counts of this clonotype. The rearrangement links TRBV27 to TRBJ2-7; 7 positions agree with TRBD1. After removal of 6 bases from V and 6 bases from J, the junction contained 5 bases not matched to a gene. The CDR3 is 12 amino acids. Germline V CDR1 and CDR2: MNHEY, SMNVEV (reference sequence). Written as DNA, the CDR3 is TGTGCCAGCAGCACGGGACAGAGCGAGCAGTACTTC. This sequence encodes CASSTGQSEQYF.

The chain carries TRBV18 and TRBJ1-2; D perhaps matches TRBD1 (6 bases). Trimming removed 3 bases at V and 0 bases at J, with 14 bases between. Germline values: CDR1 KGHSH, CDR2 LQKENI. The CDR3 totals 16 residues. The chain's CDR3 is CASSPGQGLTNYGYTF. CDR3 in DNA: TGTGCCAGCTCACCGGGACAAGGGTTAACTAACTATGGCTACACCTTC.

This clonotype was detected a few times. The chain combines TRBV11-2 with TRBJ2-1, with 9 bases matching TRBD1. The CDR3 is 21 residues long. Germline CDR1 is SGHAT and CDR2 is FQNNGV. V lost 5 bases, J lost 5 bases, and 25 bases stayed unmatched. The CDR3 DNA follows: TGTGCCAGCAGCCCCCTGCCCGGGACAGGGTACAGTTGGTATGAAGACAATGAGCAGTTCTTC. As protein: CASSPLPGTGYSWYEDNEQFF.

The chain has TRBV6-1 and TRBJ2-3; a possible D gene is TRBD2 (5 bases). Trimming left V 3 bases short and J 4 bases short, with 14 bases between. The V gene's germline CDR1 is MNHNS and CDR2 SASEGT. The CDR3 totals 15 residues. CDR3 sequence (DNA): TGTGCCAGCAGTGAGGGGTTCGTGGGAGCAGATACGCAGTATTTT. Protein sequence: CASSEGFVGADTQYF.

The chain links TRBV12-3 or TRBV12-4 to TRBJ1-2, with TRBD1 matching over 8 bases. Germline trimming cut 5 bases from V and 9 bases from J; bases unmatched to any gene: 8. The CDR3 runs 13 residues. Here the CDR3 reads CASSLRQGRSYTF. DNA for the CDR3: TGTGCCAGCAGTCTAAGACAGGGGCGAAGCTACACCTTC.

The chain links TRBV6-2 or TRBV6-3 to TRBJ2-2; 8 positions agree with TRBD1. Per germline, CDR1 MNHEY and CDR2 SVGEGT. The CDR3 extends over 14 amino acids. The junction had 4 bases not matched to a gene; V was cut back by 6 bases and J by 4 bases. CDR3 in DNA: TGTGCCAGCAGGAGGACAGGGACCACCGGGGAGCTGTTTTTT. Translation: CASRRTGTTGELFF.

This clonotype was picked up a small number of times. The gene calls are TRBV4-2 and TRBJ1-2; no clear D gene. CDR1 is LGHNA and CDR2 is YNFKEQ in the germline V gene. Trimming shortened V by 3 bases and J by 10 bases, and 9 bases separated the two germline ends. The CDR3 covers 11 residues. The CDR3: CASSHGRNYTF. Written as DNA, the CDR3 is TGTGCCAGCAGCCATGGCCGGAACTACACCTTC.

V gene TRBV19 combines with J gene TRBJ2-3; D is possibly TRBD2 (7 bases). Looked up from germline, CDR1 is LNHDA and CDR2 is SQIVND (reference sequence). Trimming cost V 7 bases and J 5 bases, with 19 bases left between them. The CDR3 has 15 residues. In DNA form, the CDR3 reads TGTGCCAGTATGGCAGGAGGGGGGGGCCGAGATACGCAGTATTTT. As protein: CASMAGGGGRDTQYF.

The rearrangement joins TRBV27 to TRBJ2-1; D ambiguous. CDR1 MNHEY and CDR2 SMNVEV come from the germline V gene (reference sequence). CDR3 size: 16 residues. With 4 bases removed from V and 3 bases from J, the gap between germline ends came to 16 bases. As DNA, the CDR3 is TGTGCCAGCAGTTCACGCAATAGCCGGATCTACAATGAGCAGTTCTTC. Translation gives CASSSRNSRIYNEQFF.

The J gene is TRBJ2-2, the V gene TRBV20-1, with 14 bases lining up with TRBD2. CDR1 and CDR2 from the germline V gene are DFQATT and SNEGSKA (reference sequence). This CDR3 contains 16 residues. V lost 6 bases, J lost 4 bases, and 7 bases stayed unmatched. DNA for the CDR3: TGCAGTGCCTTCGGGACTAGCGGGAGAGGCACCGGGGAGCTGTTTTTT. The encoded protein is CSAFGTSGRGTGELFF.

The table lists this clonotype with a few counts. The J gene is TRBJ1-4, the V gene TRBV7-2; 7 positions agree with TRBD1. V shed 3 bases, J shed 3 bases, and the junction held 4 bases outside the gene matches. Germline CDR1 is SGHTA and CDR2 is FQGNSA. This CDR3 spans 15 amino acids. CDR3: CASSFTGESNEKLFF. The CDR3 nucleotides are TGTGCCAGCAGCTTCACAGGGGAATCTAATGAAAAACTGTTTTTT.

This clonotype showed up just a few times. The V and J genes are TRBV28 and TRBJ2-1; 7 nucleotides align to TRBD2. In germline, CDR1 is MDHEN, CDR2 SYDVKM. With 6 bases clipped from V and 5 bases from J, the junction kept 7 bases outside the gene matches. CDR3 size: 14 residues. The CDR3: CASRGAGSNNEQFF. As DNA, the CDR3 is TGTGCCAGCAGAGGAGCGGGGAGTAACAATGAGCAGTTCTTC. Variable domain in full (rest from reference TRBV28 and TRBJ2-1): DVKVTQSSRYLVKRTGEKVFLECVQDMDHENMFWYRQDPGLGLRLIYFSYDVKMKEKGDIPEGYSVSREKKERFSLILESASTNQTSMYLCASRGAGSNNEQFFGPGTRLTVL.

This clonotype came up many times. The V call is TRBV20-1, the J call TRBJ1-1; 12 bases fit TRBD1. V lost 6 bases and J lost 5; bases outside the gene matches: 10. Germline values: CDR1 DFQATT, CDR2 SNEGSKA (reference sequence). CDR3 length equals 15 residues. The CDR3 reads CSATGTGGWGTEAFF. The CDR3 bases are TGCAGTGCCACCGGGACAGGGGGCTGGGGGACTGAAGCTTTCTTT.

This chain joins TRBV29-1 and TRBJ2-7, with D possibly matching TRBD1 (5 bases). Trimming stripped 4 bases from V and 0 bases from J, with 13 bases between. The germline V gene has CDR1 SQVTM and CDR2 ANQGSEA. The CDR3 contains 14 residues. CDR3 in DNA: TGCAGCGTTGGGGGCAGGGTGGGCTCCTACGAGCAGTACTTC. Translating it yields CSVGGRVGSYEQYF.

This clonotype was picked up a small number of times. CDR3 bases: TGTGCCACCAGCAGCAGGGGCACAGATACGCAGTATTTT. As protein: CATSSRGTDTQYF. This chain links TRBV15 with TRBJ2-3; perhaps TRBD1 as D (5 bases). The germline gives CDR1 LNHNV, CDR2 YYDKDF (reference sequence). This CDR3 contains 13 residues. V shed 3 bases and J shed 1 base, with 5 bases lying between them.

V is TRBV7-9 and J is TRBJ2-7; D remains unclear. The CDR3 sequence is 14 residues long. Germline V gene lookup returns CDR1 SEHNR and CDR2 FQNEAQ (reference sequence). Trimming took 3 bases from V and 5 from J, leaving 14 bases between them. CDR3 loop: CASSFWGSRNEQYF. The CDR3 DNA is TGTGCCAGCAGCTTTTGGGGTTCTAGGAACGAGCAGTACTTC.

This rearrangement joins TRBV14 to TRBJ2-7; possible D gene TRBD2, 5 bases. The CDR3 has 11 amino acids. V lost 2 bases and J 8 bases, leaving 7 bases between the germline ends. Germline V gene lookup returns CDR1 SGHDN and CDR2 FVKESK. The CDR3 here is CASSQTGKQYF. The CDR3 nucleotides read TGTGCCAGCAGCCAAACGGGGAAGCAGTACTTC.

To note about this clonotype: The DNA is omitted, as the CDR3 cannot be located on it reliably, and the CDR3 follows TCRdb's listing. V gene TRBV15 combines with J gene TRBJ2-5; the DNA was not used to check the table's D call, TRBD2. The CDR3 spans 16 residues, counting both ends. The germline gives CDR1 LNHNV, CDR2 YYDKDF (reference sequence). CDR3 sequence: CATSILAGGRGETQYF.

This rearrangement joins TRBV27 to TRBJ1-6; 9 bases are shared with TRBD1. The length of the CDR3 is 16 residues. The junction had 11 bases not matched to a gene; V was cut back by 5 bases and J by 9 bases. The germline V gene encodes CDR1 MNHEY and CDR2 SMNVEV (reference sequence). The CDR3 loop reads CASSAETGTGRSPLHF. CDR3 sequence (DNA): TGTGCCAGCAGTGCGGAAACCGGGACAGGGCGTTCACCCCTCCACTTT.

This clonotype was seen repeatedly, ten times or more. The J gene is TRBJ1-1, the V gene TRBV5-1, with no clear D. V gave up 0 bases and J gave up 6 bases, with 9 bases separating them. The CDR3 contains 13 residues. Germline V gene lookup returns CDR1 SGHRS and CDR2 YFSETQ. In DNA form, the CDR3 reads TGCGCCAGCAGCTTGGCCGCTGGACCTGAAGCTTTCTTT. This sequence encodes CASSLAAGPEAFF.

This clonotype appeared a few times. V usage is TRBV20-1 and J usage is TRBJ2-5; TRBD2 aligns across 7 bases. This CDR3 is 14 amino acids long. Trimming cost V 3 bases and J 4 bases; bases outside gene matches: 8. Germline CDR1 is DFQATT and CDR2 is SNEGSKA (reference sequence). The CDR3 nucleotides are TGCAGTGCTAGGTCCGCGGGCGGGAGAGAGACCCAGTACTTC. Residues: CSARSAGGRETQYF.

This clonotype appeared many times. This chain joins TRBV5-4 and TRBJ2-2, with 9 bases that match TRBD2. The V segment lost 0 bases and the J segment 6 bases; nucleotides outside the gene matches: 6. Germline CDR1 SGHNT, CDR2 YYREEE (reference sequence). The CDR3 has 16 amino acids. Written as DNA, the CDR3 is TGTGCCAGCAGCTTGGCCGGGTTAGCGGGAGCCGGGGAGCTGTTTTTT. It is translated as CASSLAGLAGAGELFF.

Here the CDR3 DNA reads TGTGCCAGCAGTCCAAAGGGGATAACCACCGGGGAGCTGTTTTTT. Translated: CASSPKGITTGELFF. The J gene is TRBJ2-2, the V gene TRBV27; tentative D call: TRBD1 (5 bases). The V end was cut by 5 bases, the J end by 4 bases, with 14 bases between. The CDR3 sequence is 15 residues long. CDR1 MNHEY and CDR2 SMNVEV come from the germline V gene (reference sequence).